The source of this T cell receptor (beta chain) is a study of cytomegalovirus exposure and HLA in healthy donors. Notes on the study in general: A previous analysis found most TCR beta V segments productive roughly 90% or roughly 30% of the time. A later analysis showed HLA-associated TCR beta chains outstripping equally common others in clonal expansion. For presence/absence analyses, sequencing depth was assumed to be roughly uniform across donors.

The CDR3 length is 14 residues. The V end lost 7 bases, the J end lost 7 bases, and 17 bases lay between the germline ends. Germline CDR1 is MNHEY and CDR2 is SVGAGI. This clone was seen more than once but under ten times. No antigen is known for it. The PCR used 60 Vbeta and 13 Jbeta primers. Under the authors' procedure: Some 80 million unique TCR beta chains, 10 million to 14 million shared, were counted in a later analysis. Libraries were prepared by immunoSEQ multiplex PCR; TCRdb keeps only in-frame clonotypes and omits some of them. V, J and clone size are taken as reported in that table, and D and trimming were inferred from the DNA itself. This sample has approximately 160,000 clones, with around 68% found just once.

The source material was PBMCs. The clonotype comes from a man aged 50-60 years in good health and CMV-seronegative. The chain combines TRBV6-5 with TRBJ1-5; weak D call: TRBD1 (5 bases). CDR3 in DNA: TGTGCCAGCAAGGTAGCTACAGGTAACCAGCCCCAGCATTTT. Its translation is CASKVATGNQPQHF.